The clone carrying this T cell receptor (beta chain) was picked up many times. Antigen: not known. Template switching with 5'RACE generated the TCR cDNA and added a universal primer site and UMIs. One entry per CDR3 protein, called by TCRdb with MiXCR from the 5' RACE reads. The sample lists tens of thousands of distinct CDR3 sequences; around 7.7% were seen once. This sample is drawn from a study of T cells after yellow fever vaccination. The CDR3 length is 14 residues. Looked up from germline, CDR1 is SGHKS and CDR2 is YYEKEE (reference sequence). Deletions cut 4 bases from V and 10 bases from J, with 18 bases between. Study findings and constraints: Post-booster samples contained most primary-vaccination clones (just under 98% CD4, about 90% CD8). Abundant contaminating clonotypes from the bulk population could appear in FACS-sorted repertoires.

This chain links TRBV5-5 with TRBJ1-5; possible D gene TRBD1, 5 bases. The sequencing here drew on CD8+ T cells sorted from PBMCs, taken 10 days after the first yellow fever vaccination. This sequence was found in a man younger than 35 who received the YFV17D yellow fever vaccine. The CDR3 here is CASSPRGGVVPQHF. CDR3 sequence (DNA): TGTGCCAGCAGCCCCCGGGGGGGGGTGGTTCCCCAGCATTTT.